This TCR beta chain appears in the sequencing data of a study of shared T cell receptors in the human thymus (dated by TCRdb to about 2021). Background for the entire study: The study investigated the way shared, self-reactive T-cell receptor alpha chains are produced in the human thymus.

Including the terminal cysteine and phenylalanine, the CDR3 comprises 15 residues. CDR3 DNA is the only sequence kept; it has 45 bases, read in frame from the first base. V trim: 2 bases; J trim: 6 bases; unmatched bases: 4. Via the germline V gene, CDR1 is ENHRY and CDR2 SYGVKD. Remarks on this clone: It has no known antigen specificity. No qualities accompany the bases; no much larger clone lies one base away.

Library preparation used the immunoSEQ multiplex PCR assay. The table comes from immuneACCESS by way of TCRdb, which keeps in-frame sequences with V and J called. Part of the clones is missing from these tables; in studies checked, under half for an unresolved V gene and the rest for unknown reasons. For this sample the table gives roughly 550,000 clones, of which around 82% were detected only once. Less than 0.015% of the sample is held by the ten biggest clonotypes. These data were likewise used in another study, on human thymus T cells. The second study reports: Donors were immunologically healthy infants undergoing open corrective cardiac surgery for congenital heart defects in Finland. The thymus tissue came from surgical resects taken out during corrective cardiac surgery. V and J gene segment usage appeared biased in both thymic and peripheral blood repertoires. The related research found that thymic TCR repertoires overlapped highly between unrelated individuals. The study used fewer than ten infant thymus samples plus four related peripheral blood samples to characterize TCR alpha and beta repertoires. The cohort included more than 5 male and two female infants, with donor ages spanning 7 to 244 days. Thymocytes were released mechanically from tissue and stored at -70 °C as pellets of about 9-32 million cells. Genomic DNA was extracted from frozen cell pellets with a QIAsymphony instrument. The immunoSEQ multiplex PCR assay was used to amplify the TCRB and TCRAD loci from a standardized quantity of quality-controlled genomic DNA. The amplicons covered the V(D)J region and were long enough to include the CDR3 and to identify the V and J genes. Amplicon sequencing was performed on an Illumina platform through the commercial immunoSEQ service. Corrections for primer bias and sequencing errors followed previously described methods, while TCRAD and TCRB definitions were based on the IMGT database. Repertoires were analysed with immunoSEQ Analyzer 3.0 and VDJTools, covering basic statistics, V/J segment usage, diversity estimates, rarefaction and pairwise overlap. To estimate diversity, the Chao1, ChaoE, Efron-Thisted, Shannon and inverse Simpson indices were applied, and diversity was also estimated on datasets down-sampled to the smallest sample. Repertoire overlap used strict matching of CDR3 nucleotide sequence, V gene and J gene, with Jaccard-based multidimensional scaling clustering. Thymus samples yielded on average about 810,000 unique TCRB clonotypes, compared with around 84,000 from blood samples.

Recombination connected TRBV10-3 to TRBJ2-7; 13 bases in between match TRBD2. Sequences were obtained from thymocytes. This clonotype was obtained from a boy in the first two years of life with a congenital heart defect. Donor details come from another sample of the same person, matched by shared clones. The base sequence is TGTGCCATCAGTGAGCCGGGACTAGCGGGACGCGAGCAGTACTTC. It codes for CAISEPGLAGREQYF.